These 7 T cell receptor beta chains came from one sample sequenced in a study of blood T cells in healthy people across ages. For the second PCR, which ran for about 7 to 11 cycles, a sample-barcoded 5' primer and a J-beta primer mix were used. MiXCR, run by TCRdb on the 5' RACE reads, gives a single entry per CDR3 protein. The sample records about 1 million distinct CDR3 sequences, 35% to 55% being singletons. The sample taken for sequencing was blood. These receptors all come from a woman in her sixties in good health.

Concerning this clonotype: At one boundary the junction diverges from the germline segment, which might be a read error. This rearrangement joins TRBV28 to TRBJ2-3, with D perhaps matching TRBD2 (5 bases). This CDR3 spans 16 amino acids. Germline CDR1 is MDHEN and CDR2 is SYDVKM. The CDR3 DNA reads TGTGCCAGCAGTTTAGACTGGGCAGCTAGCACAGATACGCGGTATTTT. Protein product: CASSLDWAASTDTRYF. Filled out from reference TRBV28 and TRBJ2-3, the complete variable domain reads DVKVTQSSRYLVKRTGEKVFLECVQDMDHENMFWYRQDPGLGLRLIYFSYDVKMKEKGDIPEGYSVSREKKERFSLILESASTNQTSMYLCASSLDWAASTDTRYFGPGTRLTVL.

The chain has TRBV5-5 and TRBJ2-1; maybe TRBD1 (6 bases). With 1 base removed from V and 8 bases from J, the gap between germline ends came to 16 bases. CDR1 and CDR2 from the germline V gene are SGHKS and YYEKEE (reference sequence). This CDR3 is built from 15 residues. This chain's CDR3 is CASSLWEVKGDEQFF. DNA for the CDR3: TGTGCCAGCAGCTTGTGGGAAGTCAAGGGGGATGAGCAGTTCTTC.

The chain has TRBV6-6 and TRBJ2-1; 8 bases map to TRBD1. V trimming: 5 bases; J trimming: 5 bases; junction bases outside the gene matches: 11. The CDR3 is 16 residues long. The germline V gene has CDR1 MNHNY and CDR2 SVGAGI (reference sequence). In DNA, the CDR3 is TGTGCCAGCAGTCCCAGGGGGCCCTTAGGGGACAATGAGCAGTTCTTC. Translating gives CASSPRGPLGDNEQFF.

J is TRBJ2-1 and V is TRBV28, with D possibly matching TRBD2 (6 bases). The CDR3 has 17 amino acids. Trimming cost V 6 bases and J 5 bases, with 23 bases left between them. Germline V gene lookup returns CDR1 MDHEN and CDR2 SYDVKM. The CDR3 DNA reads TGTGCCAGCAGACCAAGAGGTGGACATCGGGAGCACAATGAGCAGTTCTTC. It is translated as CASRPRGGHREHNEQFF.

This chain connects TRBV9 to TRBJ2-1, with 14 bases that match TRBD2. From germline, CDR1 is SGDLS and CDR2 YYNGEE. The CDR3 has 16 amino acids. V was clipped by 5 bases and J by 9 bases; unmatched bases: 10. CDR3 nucleotide sequence: TGTGCCAGCAGTGCCACTCCGGGACTAGCGGGAGCTGAGCAGTTCTTC. Translated, it gives CASSATPGLAGAEQFF.

This chain links TRBV12-3 or TRBV12-4 with TRBJ2-2; possibly TRBD1 for D (5 bases). V lost 8 bases, J lost 7 bases, and 23 bases lay in between. There are 16 residues in the CDR3. CDR3 region: CASEVGARRVVGELFF. As DNA, the CDR3 is TGTGCCAGCGAAGTAGGGGCCCGCAGGGTTGTCGGGGAGCTGTTTTTT.

Of note for this clonotype: Given a much more abundant clone one base away, this may be a read error. This sequence joins TRBV2 and TRBJ2-1; D is ambiguous. The germline gives CDR1 SNHLY, CDR2 FYNNEI. This CDR3 comprises 14 residues. V was pared by 7 bases and J by 5 bases, with 15 bases between. CDR3 in DNA: TGTGCCAGCAATCCGAAACTCATAAACAATGAGCAGTTCTTC. Translating gives CASNPKLINNEQFF.